This T cell receptor (beta chain) was documented in a study of T-cell reconstitution after alpha-beta-depleted transplantation in children. This clonotype was seen many times. A library of TCRbeta sequences, prepared with unique molecular identifiers, was generated. Using its own MiXCR run on the PCR reads, TCRdb lists one record per CDR3 protein. The sample includes about 200,000 distinct CDR3 sequences, approximately 6.9% of them seen just once. The sequenced sample was PBMCs, obtained before TCRalphabeta/CD19-depleted stem cell transplant. The clonotype comes from a boy younger than 10 with acute lymphoblastic leukemia, due to receive a stem cell transplant.

The CDR3 loop reads CASSVTGRTEAFF. For the CDR3, the DNA is TGTGCCAGCAGCGTTACAGGGAGGACTGAAGCTTTCTTT. V is TRBV7-2 and J is TRBJ1-1; maybe TRBD1 (6 bases). CDR1 is SGHTA and CDR2 is FQGNSA in the germline V gene. V lost 5 bases, J lost 5 bases, and 12 bases lay in between. The CDR3 has 13 residues.